The next 2 T cell receptor beta chains were all read from a single sample in a study of cytomegalovirus exposure and HLA in healthy donors. The PCR made use of 60 Vbeta and 13 Jbeta primers. Assay used: immunoSEQ multiplex PCR; TCRdb lists only in-frame clones, some missing. The profile shows roughly 150,000 clones, 80% to 90% of them singletons. Sequenced: PBMCs. Receptors originate from a woman between 40 and 55 years old in good health and CMV-seropositive.

V gene TRBV28 combines with J gene TRBJ1-1; perhaps TRBD1 as D (5 bases). Trimming cost V 1 base and J 7 bases, with 10 bases left between them. The CDR3 length is 13 residues. Germline CDR1 reads MDHEN; CDR2 reads SYDVKM. As DNA, the CDR3 is TGTGCCAGCAGTTTATTCGCCCAGGGTGAAGCTTTCTTT. It specifies CASSLFAQGEAFF.

The rearrangement joins TRBV28 to TRBJ2-7; 16 nucleotides line up with TRBD2. The CDR3 has 15 residues. CDR1 MDHEN and CDR2 SYDVKM come from the germline V gene. The junction had 2 bases not matched to a gene; V was cut back by 5 bases and J by 4 bases. The chain's CDR3 is CASSGTSGRAYEQYF. For the CDR3, the DNA is TGTGCCAGCAGTGGGACTAGCGGGAGGGCTTACGAGCAGTACTTC. Complete variable domain (other parts from reference TRBV28 and TRBJ2-7): DVKVTQSSRYLVKRTGEKVFLECVQDMDHENMFWYRQDPGLGLRLIYFSYDVKMKEKGDIPEGYSVSREKKERFSLILESASTNQTSMYLCASSGTSGRAYEQYFGPGTRLTVT.